This TCR beta chain was sequenced during a study of blood T cell repertoires in COVID-19. About the study: COVID-19 samples from acute and convalescent phases originated in the United States, Italy and Spain.

Measured with immunoSEQ multiplex PCR; TCRdb has only the in-frame clones, and not every one. The sample includes over 200,000 clones, 88% of them seen just once. The CDR3 is 14 amino acids. Germline V gives CDR1 MNHEY, CDR2 SVGAGI. Trimming removed 0 bases at V and 8 bases at J, with 13 bases between. The chain links TRBV6-5 to TRBJ1-1, with a tentative D call TRBD1 (6 bases). The sequenced sample consisted of peripheral blood. The source is a man aged 55-75 years who had recovered from COVID-19. CDR3 DNA sequence: TGTGCCAGCAGTTACTCACAGGGTAGGGGGGAAGCTTTCTTT. Translation: CASSYSQGRGEAFF.